Sequencing of this T cell receptor beta chain was carried out in a study of T cell responses to AZD1222 COVID-19 vaccine. Study-wide background: Pooling of second doses given at about 4 or about 12 weeks was done.

Study-level results: Spike was spanned by vaccine-associated CD4 TCRs, with dominance at 160-218 and 743-854. Reports indicate that nearly half of spike-specific TCRs are directed at unmutated variant regions. The study identified only five to seven AZD1222 recipients as seropositive at baseline.

Of note for this clone: Antigen unknown.

Germline V gives CDR1 GTSNPN, CDR2 SVGIG (reference sequence). This CDR3 comprises 14 residues. Trimming shortened V by 0 bases and J by 4 bases, and 12 bases separated the two germline ends. Sequenced by immunoSEQ multiplex PCR; TCRdb stores in-frame clones only, minus some. The data contain 95,000 to 150,000 clones, more than 80% of them seen just once; the ten biggest clones take up about 1.4%. The sequenced sample was peripheral blood, obtained on day 0 of AZD1222 vaccination. The chain joins TRBV30 to TRBJ1-1; D call uncertain. The receptor's source is an adult in good health. This CDR3 reads CAWSVNPGSTEAFF. The DNA for the CDR3 is TGTGCCTGGAGTGTTAACCCTGGGAGCACTGAAGCTTTCTTT.